One sample yielded the 14 T cell receptor beta chains listed below, sequenced in a study of blood T cells in healthy people across ages. A J-beta primer mix and a sample-barcoded 5' primer were used in a second PCR of roughly 6 to 11 cycles. MiXCR was run by TCRdb on the 5' RACE reads, yielding one entry per CDR3 protein. The table records 800,000 to 950,000 distinct CDR3 sequences, roughly 50% of them present only once. Material: blood. The receptor set was obtained from a man in his thirties or forties in good health.

V usage is TRBV2 and J usage is TRBJ2-2; the match to TRBD1 covers 8 bases. The CDR3 totals 12 residues. After removal of 10 bases from V and 3 bases from J, the junction contained 1 base not matched to a gene. From germline, CDR1 is SNHLY and CDR2 FYNNEI. The DNA for the CDR3 is TGTGCCAAACAGGGGGACACCGGGGAGCTGTTTTTT. It translates to CAKQGDTGELFF.

The rearrangement joins TRBV27 to TRBJ1-4, with no clear D. This CDR3 comprises 15 residues. Trimming took off 1 base at V and 5 bases at J, with 11 bases between the two ends. Germline-derived CDR1 and CDR2 are MNHEY and SMNVEV (reference sequence). The CDR3 reads CASSLWAGENEKLFF. CDR3 DNA sequence: TGTGCCAGCAGTTTATGGGCCGGGGAGAATGAAAAACTGTTTTTT.

The chain links TRBV2 to TRBJ2-5; 8 bases agree with TRBD1. V dropped 6 bases and J dropped 1; count of bases not matched to a gene: 4. Germline-derived CDR1 and CDR2 are SNHLY and FYNNEI. The length of the CDR3 is 14 residues. CDR3 coding DNA: TGTGCCAGCAGACCGACAGGGGCCCAAGAGACCCAGTACTTC. This encodes CASRPTGAQETQYF.

Only a few counts were recorded for this clonotype. This chain connects TRBV28 to TRBJ1-4; TRBD1 matches 7 bases. The trim removed 7 bases at V and 1 base at J, leaving 6 bases unmatched. The CDR3 extends over 15 amino acids. Germline loops: CDR1 MDHEN, CDR2 SYDVKM. The CDR3 reads CASTQGGLTNEKLFF. The CDR3 DNA reads TGTGCCAGCACTCAGGGGGGGCTAACTAATGAAAAACTGTTTTTT. Full variable domain (outside the CDR3, taken from reference TRBV28 and TRBJ1-4): DVKVTQSSRYLVKRTGEKVFLECVQDMDHENMFWYRQDPGLGLRLIYFSYDVKMKEKGDIPEGYSVSREKKERFSLILESASTNQTSMYLCASTQGGLTNEKLFFGSGTQLSVL.

The chain joins TRBV12-3 or TRBV12-4 to TRBJ2-7; D is undetermined. The CDR3 length is 14 residues. With 4 bases removed from V and 2 bases from J, the gap between germline ends came to 12 bases. The CDR3 DNA is TGTGCCAGCAGTTGGACGGAAAATACCTACGAGCAGTACTTC. This codes for CASSWTENTYEQYF.

This clonotype occurred a few times. The V gene is TRBV10-3, the J gene TRBJ2-7; D may be TRBD2 (5 bases). Germline CDR1 reads ENHRY; CDR2 reads SYGVKD. V shed 3 bases and J shed 1 base, with 10 bases lying between them. The CDR3 runs 14 residues. The CDR3 sequence is CAISEEGRSYEQYF. CDR3 sequence (DNA): TGTGCCATCAGTGAAGAGGGCCGGTCCTACGAGCAGTACTTC.

This sequence joins TRBV15 and TRBJ1-2, with 10 bases matching TRBD1. V lost 0 bases and J lost 8; bases outside the gene matches: 9. The germline gives CDR1 LNHNV, CDR2 YYDKDF (reference sequence). CDR3 length: 16 amino acids. The CDR3 DNA sequence: TGTGCCACCAGCAGAGATAGGATGGGGACAGGGGTCGGCTACACCTTC. The encoded protein is CATSRDRMGTGVGYTF.

This clonotype was detected a few times. The genes are TRBV7-2 and TRBJ1-2; 8 bases are shared with TRBD1. Germline assignment: CDR1 SGHTA and CDR2 FQGNSA. J was trimmed by 3 bases and V by 5 bases; bases with no gene match: 5. The CDR3 totals 14 residues. Here the CDR3 DNA reads TGTGCCAGCAGCCCGGACAGGGAGGACTATGGCTACACCTTC. It is translated as CASSPDREDYGYTF. The whole variable domain, remainder taken from reference TRBV7-2 and TRBJ1-2, is GAGVSQSPSNKVTEKGKDVELRCDPISGHTALYWYRQSLGQGLEFLIYFQGNSAPDKSGLPSDRFSAERTGGSVSTLTIQRTQQEDSAVYLCASSPDREDYGYTFGSGTRLTVV.

The chain couples TRBV6-5 to TRBJ2-7; D is undetermined. V dropped 5 bases and J dropped 1 base, with 12 bases sitting between them. CDR3 length: 14 amino acids. The V gene's germline CDR1 is MNHEY and CDR2 SVGAGI. CDR3 loop: CASSRQPASYEQYF. In nucleotides, the CDR3 is TGTGCCAGCAGTCGCCAACCCGCATCCTACGAGCAGTACTTC.

The gene calls are TRBV4-1 and TRBJ1-1, with a possible D match to TRBD1 (5 bases). Germline-derived CDR1 and CDR2 are MGHRA and YSYEKL. Trimming shortened V by 5 bases and J by 1 base, and 11 bases separated the two germline ends. The CDR3 consists of 14 residues. The CDR3 coding sequence is TGCGCCAGCAGCTATACCGGACAGAACACTGAAGCTTTCTTT. Encoded protein: CASSYTGQNTEAFF.

The V and J genes are TRBV7-8 and TRBJ2-5; D may be TRBD2 (6 bases). The J call may not be correct, given that the DNA end is closer to TRBJ2-7. This CDR3 region has 15 residues. The germline V gene has CDR1 SGHVS and CDR2 FQNEAQ. CDR3 sequence: CASSPLLGEVHEQYF. The CDR3, as DNA: TGTGCCAGCAGCCCCCTTTTGGGGGAGGTCCACGAGCAGTACTTC.

The CDR3 spells CASRAPGQFSGEQYF. In nucleotides, the CDR3 is TGTGCCAGCAGGGCGCCCGGACAGTTCTCGGGCGAGCAGTACTTC. The V and J genes are TRBV2 and TRBJ2-7; D possibly corresponds to TRBD1 (6 bases). This CDR3 region has 15 residues. CDR1 and CDR2 (germline): SNHLY, FYNNEI. Trimming took off 6 bases at V and 6 bases at J, with 21 bases between the two ends.

This clonotype appeared a single time. The V call is TRBV4-1, the J call TRBJ2-4; D is unresolved. CDR1 MGHRA and CDR2 YSYEKL come from the germline V gene. V was clipped by 4 bases and J by 0 bases, with 25 bases between them. The CDR3 consists of 20 residues. This CDR3 is CASSPSRQLTEILAKNIQYF. The DNA for the CDR3 is TGCGCCAGCAGCCCCTCCCGACAATTGACGGAAATACTAGCCAAAAACATTCAGTACTTC.

This sequence joins TRBV10-3 and TRBJ2-3, with TRBD2 matching over 7 bases. The CDR3 is made up of 14 amino acids. CDR1 is ENHRY, CDR2 SYGVKD, per germline. The ends lost 11 bases at V and 1 base at J; junction bases unmatched: 9. For the CDR3, the DNA is TGTGCCGCGGGAGCGGGGCGGGGCACAGATACGCAGTATTTT. Translation: CAAGAGRGTDTQYF.